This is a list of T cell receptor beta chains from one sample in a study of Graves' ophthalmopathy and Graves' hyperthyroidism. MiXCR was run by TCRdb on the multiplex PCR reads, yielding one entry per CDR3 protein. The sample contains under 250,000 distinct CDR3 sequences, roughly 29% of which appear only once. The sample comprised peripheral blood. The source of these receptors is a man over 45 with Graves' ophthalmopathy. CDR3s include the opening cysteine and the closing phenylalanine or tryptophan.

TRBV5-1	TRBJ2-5	CASSLSPTAVYETQYF
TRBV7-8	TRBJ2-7	CASSPGPSDPTYEQYF
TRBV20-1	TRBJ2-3	CSAVTSGSDTQYF
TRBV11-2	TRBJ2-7	CASSQTSAAYEQYF
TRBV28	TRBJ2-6	CASNLGGIPRSGANVLTF
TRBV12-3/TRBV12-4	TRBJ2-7	CASSLGRGLAISEQYF
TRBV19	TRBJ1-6	CASSPQGSYNSPLHF
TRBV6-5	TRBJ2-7	CASTQGRIYEQYF
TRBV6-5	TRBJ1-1	CASKGRGHAEAFF
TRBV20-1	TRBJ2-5	CSVAGRKETQYF
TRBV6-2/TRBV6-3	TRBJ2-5	CASSWEGGGTQYF
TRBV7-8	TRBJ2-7	CASSLAGGTGGVYEQYF
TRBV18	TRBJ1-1	CASSITGAPAEAFF